This T cell receptor (beta chain) comes out of a study of a mutant IDH1 vaccine in newly diagnosed glioma. In the study overall: Vaccine administration was initiated 4-6 weeks following radiotherapy alone, or with temozolomide cycles. Of the patients given treatment, about 62% were male and 37.5% were female, and a mean age of roughly 40 years was recorded. Visit V12 was scheduled at week 35 and visit V13 at week 47.

The assay was immunoSEQ multiplex PCR, and TCRdb's table has in-frame clones only and misses some. The table records roughly 50,000 clones, about 85% of them present only once. A remark on this clone: Antigen: not known.

Noted time point: week 35, safety follow-up. Alongside topical imiquimod, each dose of vaccine comprised 300 ug of mutant IDH1 20-mer peptide. Here the sequenced sample was PBMCs, taken from a glioma patient whose treatment included an IDH1 peptide vaccine. The TCR comes from a woman in her late teens or twenties with glioma.

The CDR3 is CASRPGGTWQPQHF. For the CDR3, the DNA is TGTGCCAGCCGCCCAGGCGGGACCTGGCAGCCCCAGCATTTT. The genes are TRBV6-5 and TRBJ1-5, with a possible D match to TRBD1 (5 bases). V was clipped by 8 bases and J by 7 bases, with 18 bases between them. Germline V CDR1 and CDR2: MNHEY, SVGAGI. The CDR3 is 14 amino acids.